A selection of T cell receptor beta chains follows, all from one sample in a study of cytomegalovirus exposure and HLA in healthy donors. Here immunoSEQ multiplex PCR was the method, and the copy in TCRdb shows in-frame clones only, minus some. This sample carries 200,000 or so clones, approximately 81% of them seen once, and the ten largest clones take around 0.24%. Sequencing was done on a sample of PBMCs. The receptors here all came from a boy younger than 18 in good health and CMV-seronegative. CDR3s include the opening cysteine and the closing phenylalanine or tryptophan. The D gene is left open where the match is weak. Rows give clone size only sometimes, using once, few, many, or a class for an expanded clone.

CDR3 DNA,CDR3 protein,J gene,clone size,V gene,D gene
TGTGCCTGTGGGGCTCGGGCAACTAATGAAAAACTGTTTTTT,CACGARATNEKLFF,TRBJ1-4,.,TRBV30,.
TGTGCCTGGAGTGGACGGGAGACGGGAAGCTACACCTTC,CAWSGRETGSYTF,TRBJ1-2,.,TRBV30,.
TGTGCCAGCCACCCCCTAGAGGAGGCCGCCTACGAGCAGTACTTC,CASHPLEEAAYEQYF,TRBJ2-7,.,TRBV7-9,.
TGTGCCAGCAGTGAATCTTACGGTTACGAGCAGTACTTC,CASSESYGYEQYF,TRBJ2-7,.,TRBV2,.
TGTGCCAGCAGCAAAGGGGGGACAGGGGGTGAAAAACTGTTTTTT,CASSKGGTGGEKLFF,TRBJ1-4,.,TRBV21-1,.
TGCAGCGCCGACAGGGGGCTCGGGGGCTACACCTTC,CSADRGLGGYTF,TRBJ1-2,.,TRBV29-1,TRBD1
TGTGCCAGCAGCATCCGGACAGGGGGTGAAGACTACGGCTACACCTTC,CASSIRTGGEDYGYTF,TRBJ1-2,.,TRBV9,TRBD1
TGTGCCAGCAGCTTAGTGTTACATGGAGACACCGGGGAGCTGTTTTTT,CASSLVLHGDTGELFF,TRBJ2-2,.,TRBV13,.
TGTGCCAGCAGCCGGGACAGGAACACTGAAGCTTTCTTT,CASSRDRNTEAFF,TRBJ1-1,.,TRBV6-6,TRBD1
TGTGCCAGCAGCTCCAACTATAATTCACCCCTCCACTTT,CASSSNYNSPLHF,TRBJ1-6,.,TRBV5-6,.
TGTGCCATAGGGGCCTTGTACCAAGAGACCCAGTACTTC,CAIGALYQETQYF,TRBJ2-5,.,TRBV10-3,.
TGTGCCAGCAGCTTATCGGCGGGGGCCGGCTACGAGCAGTACTTC,CASSLSAGAGYEQYF,TRBJ2-7,.,TRBV7-3,.
TGTGCCAGTAGTATTGGACTAGCCGACAATGAGCAGTTCTTC,CASSIGLADNEQFF,TRBJ2-1,.,TRBV19,TRBD2
TGTGCCAGCAGCCCCACAAGTACCTACGAGCAGTACTTC,CASSPTSTYEQYF,TRBJ2-7,.,TRBV5-4,.
TGTGCCAGCAGGCTGACTAGCGGGGTCCACAATGAGCAGTTCTTC,CASRLTSGVHNEQFF,TRBJ2-1,.,TRBV6-4,TRBD2
TGTGCCAGCACCATGGTAGCCGGGGGACTATACGAGCAGTACTTC,CASTMVAGGLYEQYF,TRBJ2-7,few,TRBV6-5,TRBD2
TGTGCCAGTAGTGGGTGGACAGGGTCGGGCAATCAGCCCCAGCATTTT,CASSGWTGSGNQPQHF,TRBJ1-5,.,TRBV19,TRBD1
TGTGCCAGTACCCAGGGGCTAGCGGGAGACCGCTACGAGCAGTACTTC,CASTQGLAGDRYEQYF,TRBJ2-7,.,TRBV19,TRBD2
TGTGCCAGCAGCTATCTCCAGACTAGCGGGACATCAGAGACCCAGTACTTC,CASSYLQTSGTSETQYF,TRBJ2-5,.,TRBV7-9,TRBD2
TGTGCCAGCAGACCCAGCGGGAGTGGTACAGATACGCAGTATTTT,CASRPSGSGTDTQYF,TRBJ2-3,.,TRBV28,TRBD2
TGTGCCAGCAGTGTAGATTTGGGAGGGAGCACTGAAGCTTTCTTT,CASSVDLGGSTEAFF,TRBJ1-1,.,TRBV9,.
TGTGCCAGCAGTCATGCGGGACAGGGGGCGGACGAGCAGTACTTC,CASSHAGQGADEQYF,TRBJ2-7,.,TRBV5-4,TRBD1
TGTGCCAGTAGTCCCCAGGGACTAGCGGGAGCCCACGAGCAGTACTTC,CASSPQGLAGAHEQYF,TRBJ2-7,.,TRBV19,TRBD2
TGTGCCAGCAGAGGGGGACAGAGCTCCTACGAGCAGTACTTC,CASRGGQSSYEQYF,TRBJ2-7,.,TRBV27,TRBD1
TGTGCCAGTAGTAACCTGGGGACTTACGAGCAGTACTTC,CASSNLGTYEQYF,TRBJ2-7,.,TRBV19,.
TGTGCTAGTGGTTTGATCGACAGGTTTGAAGCTTTCTTT,CASGLIDRFEAFF,TRBJ1-1,few,TRBV12-5,.
TGCGCCAGCAGCAACGAGCGGGAGCGGGGAGGAGAGACCCAGTACTTC,CASSNERERGGETQYF,TRBJ2-5,.,TRBV5-1,TRBD2
TGTGCCAGTAGTTCGCCCCGGGGAGCGGGGACCTACGAGCAGTACTTC,CASSSPRGAGTYEQYF,TRBJ2-7,.,TRBV19,TRBD2
TGTGCCAGCAGCGAGGCTGACCGGGGGACTAATGAAAAACTGTTTTTT,CASSEADRGTNEKLFF,TRBJ1-4,.,TRBV9,.
TGTGCCTGGAGTGTTCGCAGGGGGGATTCACCCCTCCACTTT,CAWSVRRGDSPLHF,TRBJ1-6,.,TRBV30,TRBD1
TGTGCCTGGAGGGGGCGTGGGGCCAACGTCCTGACTTTC,CAWRGRGANVLTF,TRBJ2-6,.,TRBV30,.
TGTGCCAGCAGGTCGACAGGGAATCAGCCCCAGCATTTT,CASRSTGNQPQHF,TRBJ1-5,.,TRBV2,TRBD1
TGTGCCAGTAGTATAGGAATGCAGAAGTCCTACGAGCAGTACTTC,CASSIGMQKSYEQYF,TRBJ2-7,.,TRBV19,.
TGTGCCAGCTCACCACGGCGGGACGGCTTCCTTAATTCACCCCTCCACTTT,CASSPRRDGFLNSPLHF,TRBJ1-6,.,TRBV18,.
TGTGCCAGCTCACCACCGGGGGACAGGGTGAACACTGAAGCTTTCTTT,CASSPPGDRVNTEAFF,TRBJ1-1,.,TRBV18,TRBD1
TGCGCCAGCAGCCTTAGGACAGGGGTACTCTCCGAGCAGTACTTC,CASSLRTGVLSEQYF,TRBJ2-7,few,TRBV5-1,TRBD1
TGTGCCAGCAGGGTAATAAGCGGGCCGTCCACAGATACGCAGTATTTT,CASRVISGPSTDTQYF,TRBJ2-3,once,TRBV5-6,.
TGTGCCAGCTCCCATGGGACAGCGAACACTGAAGCTTTCTTT,CASSHGTANTEAFF,TRBJ1-1,few,TRBV18,TRBD1
TGTGCCAGCAGCCCCCCCGTGCCCGACTCCCTTGTGGGTGAAAAACTGTTTTTT,CASSPPVPDSLVGEKLFF,TRBJ1-4,.,TRBV7-2,.
TGCGCCAGCAGCTTGTCGAGCCTGCGGGCTAATGAAAAACTGTTTTTT,CASSLSSLRANEKLFF,TRBJ1-4,.,TRBV5-1,.